This TCR beta chain was documented in a study of human T cells and chemical hapten exposure. At the level of the study: Donors were sensitized with 2% DPC on the upper inner arm. Patch tests delivered 0.01% DPC to the upper back and were evaluated at 6 days.

Each CDR3 protein gets one entry after TCRdb re-called the RACE reads with MiXCR. The data contain more than 75,000 distinct CDR3 sequences, approximately 10% of them seen just once; the ten biggest clones take up approximately 2.3%. Only a few counts were recorded for this clonotype. Time point meaning: patch test 2, 6 weeks after DPC sensitization. Documented treatment: therapeutic diphenylcyclopropenone sensitization with weekly scalp DPC. Patch tests were applied only after blood draws. Sequences were derived from whole blood, sampled in connection with sensitization to the hapten diphenylcyclopropenone (DPC). This sequence was found in a woman aged 30 to 39 with alopecia areata. Some clones in this sample may be carry-over from other donors' samples.

CDR3 nucleotide sequence: TGTGCCAGTAACAGGGGTGTCCAGCCCCAGCATTTT. Translation gives CASNRGVQPQHF. This chain joins TRBV28 and TRBJ1-5, with 7 bases that match TRBD1. CDR1 and CDR2 from the germline V gene are MDHEN and SYDVKM. Unmatched junction bases numbered 6, after V lost 9 bases and J lost 7 bases. This CDR3 comprises 12 residues.